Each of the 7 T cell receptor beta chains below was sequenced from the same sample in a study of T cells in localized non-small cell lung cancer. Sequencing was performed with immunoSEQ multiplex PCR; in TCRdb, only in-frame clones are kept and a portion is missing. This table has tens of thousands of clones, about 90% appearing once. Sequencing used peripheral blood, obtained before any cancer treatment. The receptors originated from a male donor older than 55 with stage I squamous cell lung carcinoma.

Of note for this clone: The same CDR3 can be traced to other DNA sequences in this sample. For the CDR3, the DNA is TGTGCCAGCAGCGTGGGACAGGGGGCGAACACCGGGGAGCTGTTTTTT. It specifies CASSVGQGANTGELFF. The chain recombines TRBV9 with TRBJ2-2, with TRBD1 identical over 11 bases. The CDR3 is 16 amino acids. Germline V gene lookup returns CDR1 SGDLS and CDR2 YYNGEE. With 2 bases clipped from V and 0 bases from J, the junction kept 0 bases outside the gene matches.

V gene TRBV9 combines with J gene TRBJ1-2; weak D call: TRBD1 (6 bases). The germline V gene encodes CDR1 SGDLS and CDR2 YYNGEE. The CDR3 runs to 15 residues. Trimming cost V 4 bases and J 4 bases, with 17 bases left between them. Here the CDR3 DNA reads TGTGCCAGCAGCCCTACCGAGGGGGGAAGCTATGGCTACACCTTC. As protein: CASSPTEGGSYGYTF.

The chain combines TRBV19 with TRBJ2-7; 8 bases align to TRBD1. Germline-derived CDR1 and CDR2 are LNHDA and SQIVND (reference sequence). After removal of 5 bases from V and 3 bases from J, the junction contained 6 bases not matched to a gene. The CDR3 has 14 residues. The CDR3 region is CASSAGTGFYEQYF. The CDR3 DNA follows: TGTGCCAGTAGTGCCGGGACAGGCTTCTACGAGCAGTACTTC.

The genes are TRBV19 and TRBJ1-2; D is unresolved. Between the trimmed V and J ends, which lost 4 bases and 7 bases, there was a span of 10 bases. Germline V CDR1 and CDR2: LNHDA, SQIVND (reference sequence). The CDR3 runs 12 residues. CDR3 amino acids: CASSTLEFGYTF. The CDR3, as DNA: TGTGCCAGTAGTACATTGGAGTTTGGCTACACCTTC.

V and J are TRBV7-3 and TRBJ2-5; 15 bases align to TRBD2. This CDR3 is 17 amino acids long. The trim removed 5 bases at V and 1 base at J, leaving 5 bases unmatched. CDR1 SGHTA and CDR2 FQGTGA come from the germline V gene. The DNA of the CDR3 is TGTGCCAGCAGCCCGGGACTAGCGGGGGGTCTCCAAGAGACCCAGTACTTC. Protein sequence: CASSPGLAGGLQETQYF.

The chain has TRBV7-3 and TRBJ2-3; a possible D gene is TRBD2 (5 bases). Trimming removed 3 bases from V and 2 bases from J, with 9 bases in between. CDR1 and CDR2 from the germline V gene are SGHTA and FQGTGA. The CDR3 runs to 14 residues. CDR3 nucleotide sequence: TGTGCCAGCAGCTTGAGTAGCGTCACAGATACGCAGTATTTT. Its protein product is CASSLSSVTDTQYF.

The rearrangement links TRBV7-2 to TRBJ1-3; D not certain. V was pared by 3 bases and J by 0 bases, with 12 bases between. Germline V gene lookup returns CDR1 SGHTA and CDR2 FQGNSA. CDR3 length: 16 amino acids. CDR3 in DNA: TGTGCCAGCAGCTTCCACTCATCCTCCTCTGGAAACACCATATATTTT. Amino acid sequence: CASSFHSSSSGNTIYF. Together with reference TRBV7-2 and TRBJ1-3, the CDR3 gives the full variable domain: GAGVSQSPSNKVTEKGKDVELRCDPISGHTALYWYRQSLGQGLEFLIYFQGNSAPDKSGLPSDRFSAERTGGSVSTLTIQRTQQEDSAVYLCASSFHSSSSGNTIYFGEGSWLTVV.